The present TCR beta chain was sequenced within a study of OX40 agonist ivuxolimab in advanced cancers. Study at large: Treatment of patients was with ivuxolimab, an agonistic anti-OX40 (CD134) antibody. Study-wide findings and caveats: Low clonal expansion, among the lowest seen, marked partial responders at 0.1-3.0 mg/kg.

In germline, CDR1 is KGHSH, CDR2 LQKENI. V lost 4 bases and J lost 4; bases outside the gene matches: 8. The CDR3 covers 15 residues. As to this clone: Its target is unknown.

Here immunoSEQ multiplex PCR was the method, and the copy in TCRdb shows in-frame clones only, minus some. The data hold about 64,000 clones, with approximately 84% observed a single time. The source was CD4+ or CD8+ T cells sorted from blood, collected in a trial of the OX40 agonist ivuxolimab. V gene TRBV18 combines with J gene TRBJ2-7; 9 bases agree with TRBD2. The TCR comes from an adult with an advanced solid tumor such as melanoma, head and neck, liver or kidney cancer. The CDR3 region is CASSRDLLAGYEQYF. The CDR3 DNA reads as TGTGCCAGCTCACGGGACCTCCTAGCGGGGTACGAGCAGTACTTC.